Listed below are T cell receptor beta chains from one sample, sequenced in a study of T cell repertoires in cytomegalovirus infection. These TCRs are of unknown antigen specificity. TCRdb recomputed calls from the reads with MiXCR, one row per CDR3 protein. The sample has some 900,000 distinct CDR3 sequences, about 31% seen once. Source: cultured CD8+ T cells from PBMCs, taken from culture after CMV antigen stimulation. These receptors were collected from a human donor in good health (CMV status not recorded). Some clones in this sample may be carry-over from other donors' samples. Each CDR3 is given with its conserved first and last residue. The order of the fields is CDR3 protein, CDR3 DNA, J gene, V gene, D gene, clone size. A D gene is named only where the DNA matches it firmly. Part of the rows lack a size; the others show once, few, many or a class for expanded clones.

CASSPTFGTAYGYTF	TGTGCCAGCAGTCCTACGTTCGGGACAGCCTATGGCTACACCTTC	TRBJ1-2	TRBV6-5	TRBD1	few
CASSQDGEAFF	TGCGCCAGCAGCCAAGACGGCGAAGCTTTCTTT	TRBJ1-1	TRBV4-1	NA	many
CSARLAGITDTQYF	TGCAGTGCTAGACTAGCGGGAATCACAGATACGCAGTATTTT	TRBJ2-3	TRBV20-1	TRBD2	NA
CASTPKAGWTEAFF	TGTGCCAGTACCCCTAAGGCAGGGTGGACTGAAGCTTTCTTT	TRBJ1-1	TRBV19	NA	NA
CASSLARGQGPEAFF	TGTGCCAGCAGCTTAGCGAGAGGACAGGGCCCTGAAGCTTTCTTT	TRBJ1-1	TRBV7-8	TRBD1	many
CASSTSTGTGAEKLFF	TGTGCCAGCAGCACTTCAACCGGGACAGGCGCCGAAAAACTGTTTTTT	TRBJ1-4	TRBV6-1	TRBD1	NA
CASSHRLAGGRNEQFF	TGCGCCAGCAGCCACCGTCTAGCGGGGGGGCGGAATGAGCAGTTCTTC	TRBJ2-1	TRBV4-3	TRBD2	few
CASGLVIGGPTDTQYF	TGTGCTAGTGGTTTGGTAATCGGGGGCCCCACAGATACGCAGTATTTT	TRBJ2-3	TRBV12-5	NA	few
CASSYADLLVDEQFF	TGTGCCAGCAGTTACGCGGACCTTTTAGTCGATGAGCAGTTCTTC	TRBJ2-1	TRBV6-5	NA	once
CASSVEPGPYNEQFF	TGTGCCAGCAGCGTCGAGCCAGGGCCCTACAATGAGCAGTTCTTC	TRBJ2-1	TRBV9	NA	few
CATSRGPFQRFF	TGTGCCACCAGCAGAGGCCCATTTCAGCGGTTTTTT	TRBJ1-4	TRBV15	NA	NA
CASSIDPQDGPSLTDTQYF	TGTGCCAGTAGTATAGATCCGCAGGACGGGCCCTCCCTCACAGATACGCAGTATTTT	TRBJ2-3	TRBV19	NA	NA
CATSSQRGTPASYEQYF	TGTGCCACCAGCAGTCAGCGAGGGACTCCGGCCTCCTACGAGCAGTACTTC	TRBJ2-7	TRBV15	NA	few
CASLRRGDTEAFF	TGTGCCAGCCTCCGAAGGGGGGACACTGAAGCTTTCTTT	TRBJ1-1	TRBV7-9	NA	NA
CASSLLQGRSYNEQFF	TGTGCCAGCAGCTTATTACAGGGTAGATCCTACAATGAGCAGTTCTTC	TRBJ2-1	TRBV7-6	NA	many
CASSPGTGDRQPQHF	TGTGCCAGCAGTCCAGGGACAGGGGATCGTCAGCCCCAGCATTTT	TRBJ1-5	TRBV27	TRBD1	NA
CASSPLAGRNTGELFF	TGTGCCAGCAGTCCACTAGCGGGGAGGAACACCGGGGAGCTGTTTTTT	TRBJ2-2	TRBV6-2/TRBV6-3	TRBD2	few
CASSLAGAGDYGYTF	TGTGCCAGCAGCTTAGCGGGGGCGGGAGACTATGGCTACACCTTC	TRBJ1-2	TRBV7-2	NA	many
CATAYTDTQYF	TGTGCCACCGCCTACACAGATACGCAGTATTTT	TRBJ2-3	TRBV6-2/TRBV6-3	NA	NA
CASSYDNSYNEQFF	TGTGCCAGCAGTTATGACAACTCCTACAATGAGCAGTTCTTC	TRBJ2-1	TRBV6-5	NA	few
CASSQDRRADQPQHF	TGCGCCAGCAGCCAAGATCGAAGGGCGGATCAGCCCCAGCATTTT	TRBJ1-5	TRBV4-1	NA	NA
CASSRRGTGNEQYF	TGTGCCAGCAGTAGGAGAGGGACAGGGAACGAGCAGTACTTC	TRBJ2-7	TRBV12-3/TRBV12-4	TRBD1	few
CASNPGGWDEQFF	TGTGCCAGCAACCCGGGGGGGTGGGATGAGCAGTTCTTC	TRBJ2-1	TRBV7-2	TRBD2	NA
CASSLFEGHTEAFF	TGTGCCAGCAGCTTATTTGAGGGTCACACTGAAGCTTTCTTT	TRBJ1-1	TRBV7-2	NA	many
CASSDDFGTTQETQYF	TGTGCCAGCAGTGACGACTTCGGGACTACCCAAGAGACCCAGTACTTC	TRBJ2-5	TRBV6-8	TRBD2	NA
CVSSRQIIADLTIYF	TGTGTCAGCAGCAGACAGATAATAGCGGATCTAACCATATATTTT	TRBJ1-3	TRBV6-6	NA	NA
CASSYSWRGTNYGYTF	TGTGCCAGCAGTTACTCGTGGAGGGGGACCAACTATGGCTACACCTTC	TRBJ1-2	TRBV6-5	NA	many
CASSLGVGVYNEQFF	TGTGCCAGCAGTTTGGGAGTGGGAGTTTACAATGAGCAGTTCTTC	TRBJ2-1	TRBV12-3/TRBV12-4	NA	once
CASSLLAGAETQYF	TGTGCCAGCAGCTTACTAGCGGGGGCTGAGACCCAGTACTTC	TRBJ2-5	TRBV7-8	TRBD2	NA
CASSARDILNTEAFF	TGTGCCAGCAGCGCCCGGGACATACTGAACACTGAAGCTTTCTTT	TRBJ1-1	TRBV9	NA	NA
CASSQDLGLLNEQFF	TGCGCCAGCAGCCAAGATCTCGGCCTTCTAAATGAGCAGTTCTTC	TRBJ2-1	TRBV4-3	NA	NA
CASSSSPDVLDTIYF	TGTGCCAGCAGCTCTAGTCCGGATGTATTGGACACCATATATTTT	TRBJ1-3	TRBV7-6	NA	NA
CASSIGRGGYTF	TGTGCCAGTAGTATCGGAAGAGGTGGCTACACCTTC	TRBJ1-2	TRBV19	NA	NA
CASTGGSEAFF	TGCGCCAGCACAGGGGGGTCTGAAGCTTTCTTT	TRBJ1-1	TRBV4-1	TRBD1	NA
CASSQVEGRPQHF	TGTGCCAGCAGCCAGGTGGAGGGGCGGCCCCAGCATTTT	TRBJ1-5	TRBV4-2	NA	NA
CASSVGATVSYEQYF	TGTGCCAGCAGCGTAGGGGCCACAGTCTCATACGAGCAGTACTTC	TRBJ2-7	TRBV7-8	NA	many
CASSLWSSYEQYF	TGTGCCAGCAGCTTATGGTCCTCCTACGAGCAGTACTTC	TRBJ2-7	TRBV7-6	NA	NA
CASSQISNTGELFF	TGTGCCAGCAGCCAAATCTCTAACACCGGGGAGCTGTTTTTT	TRBJ2-2	TRBV7-9	NA	many
CATSRDPDGSEAFF	TGTGCCACCAGCAGAGATCCGGATGGATCTGAAGCTTTCTTT	TRBJ1-1	TRBV15	NA	NA
CASRPRGSGIPFSGANVLTF	TGTGCCAGCAGACCCCGAGGTAGCGGGATCCCGTTCTCTGGGGCCAACGTCCTGACTTTC	TRBJ2-6	TRBV6-2/TRBV6-3	TRBD2	NA
CASSLAAGGIYGYTF	TGTGCCAGCAGCTTAGCGGCAGGGGGGATCTATGGCTACACCTTC	TRBJ1-2	TRBV11-2	TRBD1	NA
CASSSPDFGNTIYF	TGTGCCAGCAGTTCGCCGGACTTCGGAAACACCATATATTTT	TRBJ1-3	TRBV28	NA	NA
CASSGRQSYGYTF	TGTGCCAGCAGTGGGCGACAGAGTTATGGCTACACCTTC	TRBJ1-2	TRBV2	NA	NA
CASSLFPSTPNEKLFF	TGTGCCAGCAGCTTATTTCCCAGCACGCCTAATGAAAAACTGTTTTTT	TRBJ1-4	TRBV7-6	NA	many
CASSLGRGRYEETQYF	TGTGCTAGCAGCTTAGGTAGGGGCAGATATGAGGAGACCCAGTACTTC	TRBJ2-5	TRBV7-7	NA	NA
CASSSTGGLDQPQHF	TGTGCCAGCAGCTCTACCGGGGGATTGGATCAGCCCCAGCATTTT	TRBJ1-5	TRBV7-9	NA	NA
CASGPGEKKIRSEQYF	TGTGCTAGTGGACCCGGAGAGAAAAAAATAAGGAGCGAGCAGTACTTC	TRBJ2-7	TRBV12-5	NA	few
CASSATAQGLGETQYF	TGTGCCAGCAGCGCCACCGCTCAGGGTTTGGGAGAGACCCAGTACTTC	TRBJ2-5	TRBV7-8	NA	many
CASSPGRTSGGNEQFF	TGTGCCAGCAGCCCCGGGCGGACTAGCGGGGGCAATGAGCAGTTCTTC	TRBJ2-1	TRBV3-1	TRBD2	NA
CAQHSGAPYEQYF	TGTGCCCAGCATTCGGGGGCCCCCTACGAGCAGTACTTC	TRBJ2-7	TRBV2	NA	NA
CASSQTDNEKLFF	TGTGCCAGCAGCCAAACAGATAATGAAAAACTGTTTTTT	TRBJ1-4	TRBV7-8	NA	many
CASSPIGPEQYF	TGTGCCAGCAGTCCCATTGGGCCCGAGCAGTACTTC	TRBJ2-7	TRBV12-3/TRBV12-4	NA	few
CASRRRYDGMNTEAFF	TGTGCCAGCCGACGCCGCTACGACGGGATGAACACTGAAGCTTTCTTT	TRBJ1-1	TRBV19	NA	NA
CASSLGPGSSYNEQFF	TGTGCCAGCAGCTTAGGTCCGGGGTCCTCCTACAATGAGCAGTTCTTC	TRBJ2-1	TRBV11-2	NA	NA
CASSYLRNLADTQYF	TGTGCCAGCAGTTACCTACGCAACCTAGCAGATACGCAGTATTTT	TRBJ2-3	TRBV6-6	NA	NA
CSAKRTSSTEAFF	TGCAGTGCTAAACGGACATCGAGCACTGAAGCTTTCTTT	TRBJ1-1	TRBV20-1	NA	NA
CASSSRTGRYGYTF	TGTGCCAGCAGCTCTAGGACGGGAAGATATGGCTACACCTTC	TRBJ1-2	TRBV12-3/TRBV12-4	NA	NA